These 13 T cell receptor beta chains were all obtained from the same sample, sequenced in a study of cytotoxic CD8 clonotypes in ibrutinib-treated CLL. Sequenced by immunoSEQ multiplex PCR; TCRdb stores in-frame clones only, minus some. The table has 40,000 or so clones, around 70% seen once. The sample was PBMCs, taken at disease progression, from a patient treated with ibrutinib. The receptor source for this set is a human donor with chronic lymphocytic leukemia.

This clone showed up just a few times. The chain couples TRBV27 to TRBJ2-7; D is ambiguous. CDR3 length: 14 residues. V lost 4 bases and J 2 bases, leaving 12 bases between the germline ends. Germline V lookup: CDR1 MNHEY, CDR2 SMNVEV (reference sequence). The CDR3 sequence: CASSYAGLPYEQYF. CDR3 sequence (DNA): TGTGCCAGCAGTTATGCCGGGCTTCCCTACGAGCAGTACTTC.

This chain joins TRBV6-5 and TRBJ2-3, with D perhaps TRBD2 (6 bases). Trimming took 6 bases from V and 3 from J, leaving 10 bases between them. Germline V gene sequence: CDR1 MNHEY, CDR2 SVGAGI. The CDR3 is made up of 13 amino acids. This chain's CDR3 is CASRRDSTDTQYF. The CDR3 nucleotides read TGTGCCAGCAGACGGGACTCAACAGATACGCAGTATTTT.

The chain recombines TRBV4-2 with TRBJ2-7, with TRBD2 as a possible D gene (6 bases). The germline V gene has CDR1 LGHNA and CDR2 YNFKEQ. The CDR3 totals 15 residues. The V gene lost 1 base and the J gene lost 2 bases, with 12 bases spanning the gap. As DNA, the CDR3 is TGTGCCAGCAGCCAAGCTGGGACGGGAGCCTACGAGCAGTACTTC. It specifies CASSQAGTGAYEQYF.

The rearrangement joins TRBV16 to TRBJ2-1; possibly TRBD2 for D (6 bases). Trimming left V 4 bases short and J 6 bases short, with 10 bases between. The CDR3 covers 13 residues. Germline values: CDR1 KGHSY, CDR2 FQNENV. The CDR3 reads CASSRGVGNEQFF. As DNA, the CDR3 is TGTGCCAGCAGCCGGGGGGTCGGCAATGAGCAGTTCTTC.

This chain connects TRBV27 to TRBJ1-2; tentatively, D is TRBD1 (6 bases). Trimming removed 9 bases at V and 3 bases at J, with 26 bases between. This CDR3 is built from 17 residues. The V gene's germline CDR1 is MNHEY and CDR2 SMNVEV (reference sequence). CDR3 DNA: TGTGCCAGGGACCCCGGGCTGTGGGGGGGCGAGGACTATGGCTACACCTTC. Translated, it gives CARDPGLWGGEDYGYTF.

V and J are TRBV4-1 and TRBJ1-1; D gene uncertain. Trimming removed 2 bases at V and 2 bases at J, with 9 bases between. Germline values: CDR1 MGHRA, CDR2 YSYEKL. CDR3 length: 14 amino acids. The CDR3 nucleotides are TGCGCCAGCAGCCAAATTTTGGGAAACACTGAAGCTTTCTTT. It is translated as CASSQILGNTEAFF.

The V and J genes are TRBV29-1 and TRBJ2-7; the match to TRBD2 covers 14 bases. Losses at the gene ends were 6 bases for V and 6 bases for J; bases not matched to a gene: 4. This CDR3 has 13 residues. Germline CDR1 reads SQVTM; CDR2 reads ANQGSEA. The CDR3, as DNA: TGCAGCGTGGGGACTAGCGGGAGTATCGAGCAGTACTTC. Translated: CSVGTSGSIEQYF.

The chain has TRBV6-5 and TRBJ2-3; weak D call: TRBD2 (6 bases). CDR3 length: 15 amino acids. Germline lookup yields CDR1 MNHEY and CDR2 SVGAGI. Trimming removed 0 bases at V and 6 bases at J, with 13 bases between. The CDR3 DNA is TGTGCCAGCAGTTACTCTATGGAGGGCGGGGATACGCAGTATTTT. Amino acid sequence: CASSYSMEGGDTQYF.

This clone occurred a few times. The chain is built from TRBV4-1 and TRBJ2-7, with TRBD1 matching 8 bases. The CDR3 is 15 residues long. CDR1 is MGHRA and CDR2 is YSYEKL in the germline V gene. Trimming took 5 bases from V and 3 from J; bases not matched to a gene: 9. The CDR3 sequence is CASSYIRQGYYEQYF. The CDR3 bases are TGCGCCAGCAGCTATATCAGACAGGGGTACTACGAGCAGTACTTC.

The gene calls are TRBV4-1 and TRBJ2-3, with 11 bases that match TRBD1. Per germline, CDR1 MGHRA and CDR2 YSYEKL. This CDR3 region has 15 residues. The ends lost 4 bases at V and 4 bases at J; junction bases unmatched: 4. The CDR3 here is CASSLDRGLSDTQYF. CDR3 nucleotides: TGCGCCAGCAGCCTGGACAGGGGGCTCTCAGATACGCAGTATTTT.

About this clone: A junction boundary mismatches the germline segment, possibly from a read error. The chain couples TRBV7-7 to TRBJ2-1; 7 nucleotides align to TRBD2. The germline V gene has CDR1 SSHAT and CDR2 FNYEAQ (reference sequence). This CDR3 contains 17 residues. In nucleotides, the CDR3 is TGTGCTAGCAGCTTTAAAGCGGGGCTAAGCTCCTACAATGAGCAGTTCTTC. Protein sequence: CASSFKAGLSSYNEQFF.

This chain connects TRBV19 to TRBJ1-1; D call uncertain. Germline V lookup: CDR1 LNHDA, CDR2 SQIVND (reference sequence). The CDR3 totals 15 residues. The V and J ends lost 0 bases and 0 bases respectively, with 8 bases between them. The CDR3 region is CASSIDTGMNTEAFF. The CDR3, as DNA: TGTGCCAGTAGTATAGATACGGGGATGAACACTGAAGCTTTCTTT.

Only a few counts were recorded for this clone. This sequence joins TRBV2 and TRBJ2-4; either TRBD1 or TRBD2 may supply D (6 bases each). Germline assignment: CDR1 SNHLY and CDR2 FYNNEI. Trimming shortened V by 6 bases and J by 6 bases, and 27 bases separated the two germline ends. This CDR3 is 18 amino acids long. CDR3 sequence: CASSDPVDWGRGGNIQYF. CDR3 nucleotide sequence: TGTGCCAGCAGCGACCCCGTGGACTGGGGGCGGGGAGGAAACATTCAGTACTTC.